The clone carrying this T cell receptor (beta chain) was observed a handful of times. These data originate in a study of identical twins. TCRdb analysed the 5' RACE reads with MiXCR anew, one entry per CDR3 protein. The top ten clones hold around 5% of a sample with about 250,000 distinct CDR3 sequences, 7.5% of them seen once. The ends were cut back, 1 base at V and 5 bases at J, with 12 bases in the middle. The CDR3 is 15 residues long. CDR1 and CDR2 (germline): SGHAT, FQNNGV. These data also featured in a second study, about yellow fever vaccine responses in identical twins.

This clonotype originated in a woman aged 18-35 years in good health. The specimen was CD8+ T cells sorted from blood. The rearrangement links TRBV11-2 to TRBJ1-5; a weak D match, TRBD1 (6 bases). The CDR3 is CASSLAQGLHQPQHF. Written as DNA, the CDR3 is TGTGCCAGCAGCTTAGCACAGGGTCTACATCAGCCCCAGCATTTT.